This is a list of T cell receptor beta chains from one sample in a study of human T cells and chemical hapten exposure. TCRdb processed the RACE reads anew with MiXCR; each CDR3 protein has one entry. The table includes approximately 100,000 distinct CDR3 sequences, 9.5% to 11% detected once. The input for sequencing was whole blood, taken in connection with sensitization to the hapten diphenylcyclopropenone (DPC). These receptors all come from a woman in her thirties or forties with alopecia areata. Some clones in this sample may be carry-over from other donors' samples. CDR3s include the opening cysteine and the closing phenylalanine or tryptophan. D genes are given only for firm matches. Rows give clone size only sometimes, using once, few, many, or a class for an expanded clone.

v_gene: TRBV5-5; len: 13; j_gene: TRBJ2-2; abundance: .; d_gene: .; CDR3nt: TGTGCCGGACGAGGGGGACCCGCCGGGGAGCTGTTTTTT; CDR3aa: CAGRGGPAGELFF
v_gene: TRBV6-5; len: 13; j_gene: TRBJ2-3; abundance: few; d_gene: .; CDR3nt: TGTGCCAGCAGTGACTACGGCACAGATACGCAGTATTTT; CDR3aa: CASSDYGTDTQYF
v_gene: TRBV7-2; len: 14; j_gene: TRBJ1-1; abundance: .; d_gene: .; CDR3nt: TGTGCCAGCAGCTTAGACAGGTGGAACACTGAAGCTTTCTTT; CDR3aa: CASSLDRWNTEAFF
v_gene: TRBV29-1; len: 15; j_gene: TRBJ1-1; abundance: once; d_gene: TRBD1; CDR3nt: TGCAGCGTTGAAGAGTTAGGGGGCGCGGGCACTGAAGCTTTCTTT; CDR3aa: CSVEELGGAGTEAFF
v_gene: TRBV15; len: 13; j_gene: TRBJ2-7; abundance: few; d_gene: TRBD1; CDR3nt: TGTGCCACCAGCACAAGACAGGGGGCCGAGCAGTACTTC; CDR3aa: CATSTRQGAEQYF
v_gene: TRBV6-6; len: 15; j_gene: TRBJ2-7; abundance: many; d_gene: .; CDR3nt: TGTGCCAGCAGTCAGATGAGGCTAGAAGACTACGAGCAGTACTTC; CDR3aa: CASSQMRLEDYEQYF
v_gene: TRBV7-6; len: 16; j_gene: TRBJ2-7; abundance: .; d_gene: .; CDR3nt: TGTGCCAGCAGCTTAAGAAACGGAGGTAGCTCCTACGAGCAGTACTTC; CDR3aa: CASSLRNGGSSYEQYF
v_gene: TRBV29-1; len: 14; j_gene: TRBJ1-2; abundance: .; d_gene: .; CDR3nt: TGCAGCGTTGCCCCGGGACACCCCGACTATGGCTACACCTTC; CDR3aa: CSVAPGHPDYGYTF
v_gene: TRBV20-1; len: 16; j_gene: TRBJ2-3; abundance: many; d_gene: TRBD2; CDR3nt: TGCAGTGCTAGTAGAGAGCGGGGGCCTAGCACAGATACGCAGTATTTT; CDR3aa: CSASRERGPSTDTQYF
v_gene: TRBV28; len: 16; j_gene: TRBJ1-6; abundance: .; d_gene: .; CDR3nt: TGTGCCAGCAGTTTACTGGATTCTCGCTATAATTCACCCCTCCACTTT; CDR3aa: CASSLLDSRYNSPLHF
v_gene: TRBV27; len: 18; j_gene: TRBJ2-3; abundance: .; d_gene: TRBD2; CDR3nt: TGTGCCAGCAGTCTCGGACTAGCGGGAGGGCGAAGCACAGATACGCAGTATTTT; CDR3aa: CASSLGLAGGRSTDTQYF
v_gene: TRBV4-1; len: 16; j_gene: TRBJ2-3; abundance: few; d_gene: TRBD2; CDR3nt: TGCGCCAGCAGCCAGTCCACTAGCGGGGGGGCAGATACGCAGTATTTT; CDR3aa: CASSQSTSGGADTQYF
v_gene: TRBV7-9; len: 10; j_gene: TRBJ2-1; abundance: many; d_gene: .; CDR3nt: TGTGCCAGCAGCTCGGTACCCGGGAGCTTC; CDR3aa: CASSSVPGSF
v_gene: TRBV11-2; len: 12; j_gene: TRBJ1-1; abundance: many; d_gene: .; CDR3nt: TGTGCCAGCAGCTCAACCTCGAATAACCAGGTCTTT; CDR3aa: CASSSTSNNQVF
v_gene: TRBV3-2; len: 16; j_gene: TRBJ2-1; abundance: many; d_gene: .; CDR3nt: TGTGCCAGCAGCCAGCCGCGGGGCGGGGCATGCAATGAGCAGTTCTTC; CDR3aa: CASSQPRGGACNEQFF
v_gene: TRBV5-6; len: 15; j_gene: TRBJ2-5; abundance: many; d_gene: .; CDR3nt: TGTGCCAGCAGCTTGGTGGCAGGGGGGGAGAAGACCCAGTACTTC; CDR3aa: CASSLVAGGEKTQYF
v_gene: TRBV6-2/TRBV6-3; len: 14; j_gene: TRBJ2-7; abundance: .; d_gene: .; CDR3nt: TGTGCCAGCAGCTCAAGGGTAAACTCCTACGAGCAGTACTTC; CDR3aa: CASSSRVNSYEQYF
v_gene: TRBV7-2; len: 16; j_gene: TRBJ1-3; abundance: .; d_gene: .; CDR3nt: TGTGCCAGCAGACCGCCGGGCCGTAGCTCTGGAAACACCATATATTTT; CDR3aa: CASRPPGRSSGNTIYF
v_gene: TRBV24-1; len: 16; j_gene: TRBJ2-1; abundance: .; d_gene: .; CDR3nt: TGTGCCTCCAGTGATTTGTTGGGAAGGGATAACGATGAGCAGTTCTTC; CDR3aa: CASSDLLGRDNDEQFF
v_gene: TRBV6-2/TRBV6-3; len: 15; j_gene: TRBJ2-2; abundance: many; d_gene: .; CDR3nt: TGTGCCAGTAAAAGCGGAAAAAAGAACACCGGGGAGCTGTTTTTT; CDR3aa: CASKSGKKNTGELFF
v_gene: TRBV20-1; len: 14; j_gene: TRBJ2-7; abundance: .; d_gene: .; CDR3nt: TGCAGTGCTAGGGGGGACCGCAGCTCCTACGAGCAGTACTTC; CDR3aa: CSARGDRSSYEQYF
v_gene: TRBV6-1; len: 16; j_gene: TRBJ2-2; abundance: few; d_gene: TRBD1; CDR3nt: TGTGCCAGCAGTGGGAACAGGGGGCGGTACACCGGGGAGCTGTTTTTT; CDR3aa: CASSGNRGRYTGELFF
v_gene: TRBV6-1; len: 12; j_gene: TRBJ2-1; abundance: few; d_gene: .; CDR3nt: TGTGCCAGCAGTGTCCTCGGTGTCGAGGAGTTCTTC; CDR3aa: CASSVLGVEEFF
v_gene: TRBV27; len: 16; j_gene: TRBJ2-7; abundance: many; d_gene: .; CDR3nt: TGTGCCAGCAAATTGAGGCAGGGGGGGGTGTCCTACGAGCAGTACTTC; CDR3aa: CASKLRQGGVSYEQYF
v_gene: TRBV12-3/TRBV12-4; len: 16; j_gene: TRBJ2-4; abundance: few; d_gene: TRBD1; CDR3nt: TGTGCCAGCAGTCCAAACAGGGGGTTGGCCAAAAACATTCAGTACTTC; CDR3aa: CASSPNRGLAKNIQYF
v_gene: TRBV18; len: 15; j_gene: TRBJ1-1; abundance: .; d_gene: .; CDR3nt: TGTGCCAGCTCACCTTCGAGGTCCGTCGGAGCTGAAGCTTTCTTT; CDR3aa: CASSPSRSVGAEAFF
v_gene: TRBV5-1; len: 16; j_gene: TRBJ2-3; abundance: few; d_gene: TRBD2; CDR3nt: TGCGCCAGCAGCTTGGACAGCGGGAGCAGCACAGATACGCAGTATTTT; CDR3aa: CASSLDSGSSTDTQYF
v_gene: TRBV20-1; len: 15; j_gene: TRBJ2-1; abundance: few; d_gene: TRBD1; CDR3nt: TGCAGTGCTAGAGTTTTCCGGGACAGGGACTATGAGCAGTTCTTC; CDR3aa: CSARVFRDRDYEQFF
v_gene: TRBV4-1; len: 17; j_gene: TRBJ2-1; abundance: few; d_gene: .; CDR3nt: TGCGCCAGCAGCCAAGATCTTGCGCGGAGCTCCTACAATGAGCAGTTCTTC; CDR3aa: CASSQDLARSSYNEQFF
v_gene: TRBV12-3/TRBV12-4; len: 15; j_gene: TRBJ2-7; abundance: few; d_gene: TRBD1; CDR3nt: TGTGCCAGCAGTTTAGACCCGGGGACAGTCTACGAGCAGTACTTC; CDR3aa: CASSLDPGTVYEQYF
v_gene: TRBV20-1; len: 14; j_gene: TRBJ2-2; abundance: .; d_gene: TRBD1; CDR3nt: TGCAGTGCTAGCCCGACAGGGGTGGCCGGGGAGCTGTTTTTT; CDR3aa: CSASPTGVAGELFF
v_gene: TRBV28; len: 16; j_gene: TRBJ2-7; abundance: .; d_gene: TRBD2; CDR3nt: TGTGCCAGCAGTTTATCCCTAATAGCGGGAGTCTACGAGCAGTACTTC; CDR3aa: CASSLSLIAGVYEQYF
v_gene: TRBV6-2/TRBV6-3; len: 14; j_gene: TRBJ2-2; abundance: many; d_gene: .; CDR3nt: TGTGCCAGCATTCAGTTTTCCAACACCGGGGAGCTGTTTTTT; CDR3aa: CASIQFSNTGELFF
v_gene: TRBV4-3; len: 15; j_gene: TRBJ2-1; abundance: .; d_gene: TRBD2; CDR3nt: TGCGCCAGCAGCCAAGATCTAGCGGGGTACAATGAGCAGTTCTTC; CDR3aa: CASSQDLAGYNEQFF
v_gene: TRBV3-1; len: 14; j_gene: TRBJ2-7; abundance: .; d_gene: .; CDR3nt: TGTGCCAGCAGCCAAGATCGGACTTCCTACGAGCAGTACTTC; CDR3aa: CASSQDRTSYEQYF
v_gene: TRBV10-3; len: 15; j_gene: TRBJ1-5; abundance: many; d_gene: .; CDR3nt: TGTGCCATCAGTGAGTCGGGGTCGCAGCATCAGCCCCAGCATTTT; CDR3aa: CAISESGSQHQPQHF
v_gene: TRBV5-1; len: 15; j_gene: TRBJ1-5; abundance: .; d_gene: .; CDR3nt: TGCGCCAGCTGCCCGGGCGGGGCGGGCAATCAGCCCCAGCATTTT; CDR3aa: CASCPGGAGNQPQHF